This passage covers 10 T cell receptor beta chains from one sample sequenced in a study of T cells after yellow fever vaccination. TCRdb analysed the 5' RACE reads with MiXCR anew, one entry per CDR3 protein. The sample has approximately 610,000 distinct CDR3 sequences, about a sixth seen once; the top ten hold roughly 17%. Sequenced material: PBMCs, taken about 5 days after the first yellow fever vaccination. These receptors originate from a young man who received the YFV17D yellow fever vaccine.

The sample holds a few counts of this clonotype. The chain is built from TRBV6-2 or TRBV6-3 and TRBJ2-3, with D uncertain. Trimming cost V 0 bases and J 4 bases, with 8 bases left between them. This CDR3 is built from 14 residues. Germline loops: CDR1 MNHEY, CDR2 SVGEGT. The CDR3 DNA follows: TGTGCCAGCAGTTACTCGAACAGTGCAGATACGCAGTATTTT. The encoded protein is CASSYSNSADTQYF.

J is TRBJ2-3 and V is TRBV19; weak D call: TRBD2 (5 bases). CDR3 size: 13 residues. V was shortened by 7 bases and J by 3 bases, with 11 bases between the two germline ends. Germline CDR1 LNHDA, CDR2 SQIVND (reference sequence). The CDR3 spells CASTVGKTDTQYF. DNA for the CDR3: TGTGCCAGTACTGTCGGGAAAACAGATACGCAGTATTTT. Using reference TRBV19 and TRBJ2-3 for the parts outside the CDR3, the full variable domain is DGGITQSPKYLFRKEGQNVTLSCEQNLNHDAMYWYRQDPGQGLRLIYYSQIVNDFQKGDIAEGYSVSREKKESFPLTVTSAQKNPTAFYLCASTVGKTDTQYFGPGTRLTVL.

This chain joins TRBV7-9 and TRBJ2-1, with a tentative D call TRBD1 (5 bases). V lost 0 bases and J lost 8, with 11 bases in between. The CDR3 runs to 14 residues. The germline gives CDR1 SEHNR, CDR2 FQNEAQ (reference sequence). The CDR3 region has the DNA TGTGCCAGCAGCTTAGCGACAGAGCTTGATGAGCAGTTCTTC. This sequence encodes CASSLATELDEQFF.

The chain joins TRBV15 to TRBJ2-3; the D is unclear. Germline V gene sequence: CDR1 LNHNV, CDR2 YYDKDF (reference sequence). Trimming took 2 bases from V and 2 from J, leaving 8 bases between them. The CDR3 totals 14 residues. This chain's CDR3 is CATSRSSITDTQYF. Here the CDR3 DNA reads TGTGCCACCAGCAGATCGAGCATCACAGATACGCAGTATTTT.

This clonotype showed up just a few times. The V call is TRBV10-3, the J call TRBJ2-7, with D hard to call. Trimming shortened V by 10 bases and J by 0 bases, and 13 bases separated the two germline ends. This CDR3 region has 13 residues. Germline values: CDR1 ENHRY, CDR2 SYGVKD. CDR3 in amino acids: CATRTGSSYEQYV. The CDR3 nucleotides are TGTGCCACCCGCACGGGCTCCTCCTACGAGCAGTACGTC.

The chain joins TRBV20-1 to TRBJ2-5; D gene uncertain. With 3 bases removed from V and 1 base from J, the gap between germline ends came to 9 bases. CDR3 length equals 13 residues. Germline V gene lookup returns CDR1 DFQATT and CDR2 SNEGSKA (reference sequence). The CDR3 loop reads CSARPDPQETQYF. CDR3 DNA: TGCAGTGCTAGGCCTGACCCCCAAGAGACCCAGTACTTC.

This clonotype was seen only a few times. The V gene is TRBV12-3 or TRBV12-4, the J gene TRBJ1-1, with a tentative D call TRBD1 (6 bases). Trimming cost V 7 bases and J 3 bases, with 9 bases left between them. CDR3 length equals 12 residues. This chain's CDR3 is CASNQGYTEAFF. The CDR3 DNA reads TGTGCCAGCAATCAGGGGTACACTGAAGCTTTCTTT.

The chain has TRBV10-3 and TRBJ2-1, with D perhaps matching TRBD1 (6 bases). The CDR3 totals 13 residues. Trimming stripped 4 bases from V and 5 bases from J, with 9 bases between. In germline, CDR1 is ENHRY, CDR2 SYGVKD. DNA of the CDR3: TGTGCCATCAGTGCAAGGACAGACAATGAGCAGTTCTTC. Its translation is CAISARTDNEQFF.

This chain links TRBV12-3 or TRBV12-4 with TRBJ1-3; D may be TRBD1 (6 bases). The CDR3 has 15 amino acids. The germline V and J ends were trimmed by 6 bases and 0 bases, with 12 bases remaining between them. The CDR3 loop reads CASRTGLHSGNTIYF. CDR3 coding DNA: TGTGCCAGCAGGACAGGCCTCCACTCTGGAAACACCATATATTTT.

This clonotype was seen a handful of times. The CDR3 protein is CASSLILAGADTQYF. In DNA form, the CDR3 reads TGTGCCAGCAGCTTAATACTAGCGGGGGCAGATACGCAGTATTTT. V gene TRBV7-2 combines with J gene TRBJ2-3; TRBD2 aligns across 11 bases. This CDR3 region has 15 residues. V trimming: 2 bases; J trimming: 4 bases; junction bases outside the gene matches: 2. CDR1 is SGHTA and CDR2 is FQGNSA in the germline V gene.